A selection of T cell receptor beta chains follows, all from one sample in a study of T cell responses to AZD1222 COVID-19 vaccine. Some clones are missing from TCRdb's copy, which holds only in-frame ones; the method was immunoSEQ multiplex PCR. This sample has about 110,000 clones, with roughly 84% found just once. Material: peripheral blood, obtained on day 0 of AZD1222 vaccination. The source is an adult in good health. The CDR3 runs from the conserved cysteine through the conserved F or W. Size is omitted from some rows. Given values are once, few, many or a class for expanded clones.

CDR3 protein: CASRQGWNNSPLHF
V gene: TRBV6-5
clone size: few

CDR3 protein: CASSLVGRGGDTQYF
V gene: TRBV5-4
clone size: NA

CDR3 protein: CASRPGGATNTEAFF
V gene: TRBV28
clone size: NA

CDR3 protein: CASSYSTSGSSYEQYF
V gene: TRBV6-5
clone size: NA

CDR3 protein: CASSSGTAYEQYF
V gene: TRBV5-1
clone size: NA

CDR3 protein: CASSMWTSPLHF
V gene: TRBV19
clone size: once

CDR3 protein: CASSEERETQYF
V gene: TRBV6-1
clone size: once

CDR3 protein: CASSSGTHGNEQYF
V gene: TRBV5-1
clone size: NA

CDR3 protein: CASSHGTGGSYNEQFF
V gene: TRBV18
clone size: NA

CDR3 protein: CASSLFQGLGDTEAFF
V gene: TRBV28
clone size: once

CDR3 protein: CASSLGDSSTGELFF
V gene: TRBV5-1
clone size: NA

CDR3 protein: CASSQDPGGGYTF
V gene: TRBV4-3
clone size: NA